This T cell receptor (beta chain) is from a study of blood T cell repertoires in COVID-19. CDR3 length: 15 residues. The V gene's germline CDR1 is SGHAT and CDR2 FQNNGV. With 1 base clipped from V and 8 bases from J, the junction kept 5 bases outside the gene matches. Produced via immunoSEQ multiplex PCR; TCRdb's table is partial and in-frame only. The sample carries around 160,000 clones, 75% to 90% recorded once. The TCR sequence derives from a woman aged 55 to 70 with COVID-19, enrolled during active disease. V and J are TRBV11-2 and TRBJ1-4; TRBD1 agrees at 9 bases. Sequenced sample: peripheral blood. The CDR3 region has the DNA TGTGCCAGCAGCTTAGGGGACAGGGAGGGGGAAAAACTGTTTTTT. Translating it yields CASSLGDREGEKLFF.